A single T cell receptor beta chain is shown here with its context. Its antigen is unknown. Base quality data are lacking; no much larger clone is found one base away. The immunoSEQ hsTCRB v3.0 assay was used at survey level resolution to sequence the TRB variable region. A depth of 40,000-50,000 T-cell genomes per sample was targeted for TRB sequencing. Pooled TRB libraries were sequenced on an Illumina MiSeq with a v3 150-cycle kit. As for the authors' bioinformatics: Repertoire analysis ran in R within a reproducible Nextflow workflow covering QC, data transformation and analysis. LymphoSeq2, an R package for exploring AIRR-Seq data, was used to implement the custom analyses. A few samples yielding fewer than 5000 total TRB sequences were excluded, leaving roughly 200 analyzed HIV repertoires. Among the roughly 180 retained HIV repertoires, approximately 61 were collected before ART initiation and 129 after ART initiation. Repertoires were downsampled to 5000 TRB nucleotide sequences, and summary statistics were averaged over 100 downsampling iterations. TRB sequences were retained for analysis only if CDR3 regions of at least seven amino acids were present. Diversity was measured with a Shannon entropy-derived clonality score and the Gini coefficient. In repertoire networks, the top 5000 CDR3 amino acid sequences were linked whenever an edit distance of one separated two sequences. For TRB CDR3 amino acid sequences, GLIPH2 was used to predict antigen specificity groups and MHC restriction. To flag known associations with CMV, EBV, HIV or tissue antigens, CDR3 amino acid sequences were compared against VDJdb and McPAS-TCR. Pre-ART, post-ART and control groups were compared with Wilcoxon signed-rank tests and Holm-Bonferroni correction. TCRdb limited this immuneACCESS table to in-frame rearrangements with V and J called. A share of clones is missing; checked studies link under half to unresolved V genes, and the rest is unexplained. The DNA gave D and trimming, while V, J and clone size come from that table. The sample table records 25,000 to 30,000 clones; around 84% of these occur just once. The ten top clones hold 4.8% of the sample.

Inclusion was restricted to participants for whom at least one PBMC sample before ART initiation and at least two post-ART samples were available. Treatment was received in the United States of America by all participants with HIV. Cryopreserved samples of about 0.95-10 million PBMC were thawed and washed before DNA extraction. At the time of the earliest PBMC sample for each participant with HIV, ages ranged from roughly 23 to 60 years. PBMC samples from each participant spanned 1-4 timepoints before ART initiation and 2-8 timepoints after ART initiation, with a median of 7 samples. For every participant, serial HIV viral load, CD4+ T-cell count, ART history and demographic data were obtained. A Qiagen kit on a QIAcube was used to extract genomic DNA from unsorted PBMC, with samples processed in batches of 12. This record comes from a study of long-term antiretroviral therapy in people with HIV (dated by TCRdb to between 2021 and 2024). Study-level background: The earliest samples were collected about a decade before the 2015 WHO recommendation for immediate ART, when ART was typically delayed until CD4 counts fell. Test extractions of a monoclonal T-cell line alongside fewer than 40 polyclonal samples showed no cross-contamination during QIAcube processing. Of the roughly 32 participants with HIV, about twelve were female. A retrospective serial study tested whether changes in peripheral blood TRB repertoire composition and diversity were associated with ART initiation and durable HIV suppression. From 25 to 30 adults with confirmed HIV infection, the cohort provided under 250 cryopreserved PBMC samples, gathered serially across a mean of around six years (range 1-12).

Overall results and qualifications from the work: Because PBMC availability was limited, only the TCR beta chain was sequenced, with no alpha chain pairing. Expanded TRB clones identified before ART initiation dominated the repertoire across all time points, though the dominance fluctuated and decreased in many PLHIV after ART. Inferences about post-ART repertoire changes were limited because no data were available on ART adherence, viral resistance or therapy changes. The samples span the years 2004 to 2017, and the ART regimens used may be less effective than current regimens. Compared with controls, HIV repertoires had narrower CDR3 length ranges, and the network structure pointed to an antigen-experienced repertoire that shifted only slightly toward naive after ART. Starting ART was linked to a significant rise in TRB diversity, yet even with long-term ART the diversity remained significantly lower than in transplant donor controls. Because pre-ART samples had limited cell numbers, unsorted PBMC were profiled rather than sorted CD4+ and CD8+ T cells.

In the germline V gene, CDR1 corresponds to MNHNS and CDR2 to SASEGT. From cysteine to phenylalanine, the CDR3 is 15 amino acids long. CDR3 DNA only is kept here, 45 bases in frame from base 1. V lost 2 bases and J lost 7 bases; the stretch between them is 14 bases long. Here the sequenced sample was unsorted PBMCs, taken 0.8 years after starting antiretroviral therapy. The chain uses TRBV6-1 and TRBJ1-4; the D segment could be TRBD1, given 5 matching bases. The source is a woman aged 30 to 39 with HIV. CDR3 region: CASSEKGGESEKLFF. DNA sequence: TGTGCCAGCAGTGAAAAGGGAGGGGAGAGTGAAAAACTGTTTTTT.